These 11 T cell receptor beta chains share one sample of origin, sequenced in a study of CXCR3-negative and CXCR3-positive naive CD8 T cells. Study results and caveats: The TRB CDR3s that CXCR3-positive naive cells carried were more hydrophobic than those of CXCR3-negative naive cells.

Researchers prepared the TRB cDNA libraries using 5' RACE with UMI labels. TCRdb reprocessed the 5' RACE reads, keeping one entry per CDR3 protein, no DNA. The record lists about 110,000 distinct CDR3 sequences, of which the ten most abundant hold more than 0.3%. Their antigen targets remain unknown. The sequenced sample was naive CXCR3+ CD8+ T cells from blood. Subset in this sample: CD45RO-CCR7+CD27+CD95- naive CD8+ T cells expressing CXCR3 (TNR3+). The receptor source for this set is a human donor in good health. Some clones in this sample may be carry-over from other donors' samples.

The chain carries TRBV2 and TRBJ2-7; TCRdb's D call of TRBD1 is untestable without DNA. Germline loops: CDR1 SNHLY, CDR2 FYNNEI. This CDR3 is 14 amino acids long. The CDR3 sequence is CASSERDRVSEQYF.

The V call is TRBV15, the J call TRBJ2-7; as DNA is missing, the TRBD1 call by TCRdb cannot be tested. The length of the CDR3 is 13 residues. Germline CDR1 is LNHNV and CDR2 is YYDKDF (reference sequence). CDR3 loop: CATSRVRAYEQYF. Supplemented by reference TRBV15 and TRBJ2-7, the full variable domain reads DAMVIQNPRYQVTQFGKPVTLSCSQTLNHNVMYWYQQKSSQAPKLLFHYYDKDFNNEADTPDNFQSRRPNTSFCFLDIRSPGLGDTAMYLCATSRVRAYEQYFGPGTRLTVT.

The chain carries TRBV7-2 and TRBJ2-7. The CDR3 is 16 amino acids. Germline CDR1 SGHTA, CDR2 FQGNSA. CDR3 protein: CASSLDGLETTYEQYF.

This CDR3 is CASSEAQASGRETQYF. The chain carries TRBV2 and TRBJ2-5; as DNA is missing, the TRBD2 call by TCRdb cannot be tested. The CDR3 length is 16 residues. Germline V gene lookup returns CDR1 SNHLY and CDR2 FYNNEI.

V is TRBV21-1 and J is TRBJ2-1; TCRdb's D call, TRBD1, is unchecked because there is no DNA. TRBV21-1 represents a pseudogene. There are 14 residues in the CDR3. The CDR3 loop reads CARNRGGELNEQFF.

V usage is TRBV20-1 and J usage is TRBJ2-7; TCRdb outputs TRBD2, but without DNA this stays unchecked. This CDR3 is 14 amino acids long. Germline-derived CDR1 and CDR2 are DFQATT and SNEGSKA (reference sequence). This CDR3 is CSARGVGREIEQYF.

CDR3: CASSILAGLRSYNEQFF. The gene calls are TRBV12-3 or TRBV12-4 and TRBJ2-1; TCRdb reports TRBD2, a call that lacks DNA to check it against. The CDR3 totals 17 residues.

V and J are TRBV5-1 and TRBJ1-1. The CDR3 is made up of 13 amino acids. The V gene's germline CDR1 is SGHRS and CDR2 YFSETQ. The CDR3 loop reads CASSPVGFTEAFF.

The chain joins TRBV11-2 to TRBJ2-7. The CDR3 spans 15 residues. Germline V gives CDR1 SGHAT, CDR2 FQNNGV. CDR3 protein: CASSLEARISYEQYF.

The rearrangement uses TRBV5-1 and TRBJ2-1; TCRdb proposes TRBD2, but this gene call is untestable without DNA. The CDR3 is 15 amino acids. Germline CDR1 is SGHRS and CDR2 is YFSETQ. The CDR3 region is CASNEYEGYYNEQFF.

This rearrangement joins TRBV12-3 or TRBV12-4 to TRBJ2-3. This CDR3 has 13 amino acids. The CDR3 region is CASSLRRADTQYF.